This T cell receptor (beta chain) was documented in a study of blood T cell repertoires in COVID-19. The assay was immunoSEQ multiplex PCR, and TCRdb's table has in-frame clones only and misses some. The sample consists of 150,000 to 200,000 clones, around nine tenths of them appearing once. Germline V gene lookup returns CDR1 MNHEY and CDR2 SMNVEV (reference sequence). The J segment lost 4 bases and the V segment lost 5 bases, leaving 9 bases of the junction unmatched. This CDR3 comprises 16 residues. The TCR originated in a middle-aged man with acute or convalescent COVID-19. The sequencing input was peripheral blood. The chain carries TRBV27 and TRBJ1-1, with 11 positions matching TRBD1. The CDR3 sequence is CASSPRTGGSGTEAFF. CDR3 bases: TGTGCCAGCAGTCCTCGGACAGGGGGCTCTGGCACTGAAGCTTTCTTT.